This TCR beta chain was documented in a study of PD-1 blockade in classical Hodgkin lymphoma. Points from the study as a whole: Significantly greater TCR diversity emerged by C4D1 in CD4+ cells but not CD8+ cells. Diminished baseline TCR diversity has been reported in newly diagnosed patients relative to healthy donors.

Brentuximab vedotin exposure varied among the patients, all of whom had relapsed after autologous stem cell transplantation. Measured with immunoSEQ multiplex PCR; TCRdb has only the in-frame clones, and not every one. The profile shows about 22,000 clones, over 60% of them singletons. Germline CDR1 and CDR2: SEHNR and FQNEAQ (reference sequence). V lost 3 bases and J 3 bases, leaving 10 bases between the germline ends. This CDR3 region has 14 residues. About this clone: Its target is not known.

J is TRBJ2-3 and V is TRBV7-9; D could derive from TRBD1 or TRBD2 (6 bases each). The sample consisted of peripheral blood mononuclear cells (PBMCs), taken before the second cycle of nivolumab. The TCR sequence derives from a human donor with classical Hodgkin lymphoma. CDR3 region: CASSLGGITDTQYF. Written as DNA, the CDR3 is TGTGCCAGCAGCTTGGGGGGCATTACAGATACGCAGTATTTT.